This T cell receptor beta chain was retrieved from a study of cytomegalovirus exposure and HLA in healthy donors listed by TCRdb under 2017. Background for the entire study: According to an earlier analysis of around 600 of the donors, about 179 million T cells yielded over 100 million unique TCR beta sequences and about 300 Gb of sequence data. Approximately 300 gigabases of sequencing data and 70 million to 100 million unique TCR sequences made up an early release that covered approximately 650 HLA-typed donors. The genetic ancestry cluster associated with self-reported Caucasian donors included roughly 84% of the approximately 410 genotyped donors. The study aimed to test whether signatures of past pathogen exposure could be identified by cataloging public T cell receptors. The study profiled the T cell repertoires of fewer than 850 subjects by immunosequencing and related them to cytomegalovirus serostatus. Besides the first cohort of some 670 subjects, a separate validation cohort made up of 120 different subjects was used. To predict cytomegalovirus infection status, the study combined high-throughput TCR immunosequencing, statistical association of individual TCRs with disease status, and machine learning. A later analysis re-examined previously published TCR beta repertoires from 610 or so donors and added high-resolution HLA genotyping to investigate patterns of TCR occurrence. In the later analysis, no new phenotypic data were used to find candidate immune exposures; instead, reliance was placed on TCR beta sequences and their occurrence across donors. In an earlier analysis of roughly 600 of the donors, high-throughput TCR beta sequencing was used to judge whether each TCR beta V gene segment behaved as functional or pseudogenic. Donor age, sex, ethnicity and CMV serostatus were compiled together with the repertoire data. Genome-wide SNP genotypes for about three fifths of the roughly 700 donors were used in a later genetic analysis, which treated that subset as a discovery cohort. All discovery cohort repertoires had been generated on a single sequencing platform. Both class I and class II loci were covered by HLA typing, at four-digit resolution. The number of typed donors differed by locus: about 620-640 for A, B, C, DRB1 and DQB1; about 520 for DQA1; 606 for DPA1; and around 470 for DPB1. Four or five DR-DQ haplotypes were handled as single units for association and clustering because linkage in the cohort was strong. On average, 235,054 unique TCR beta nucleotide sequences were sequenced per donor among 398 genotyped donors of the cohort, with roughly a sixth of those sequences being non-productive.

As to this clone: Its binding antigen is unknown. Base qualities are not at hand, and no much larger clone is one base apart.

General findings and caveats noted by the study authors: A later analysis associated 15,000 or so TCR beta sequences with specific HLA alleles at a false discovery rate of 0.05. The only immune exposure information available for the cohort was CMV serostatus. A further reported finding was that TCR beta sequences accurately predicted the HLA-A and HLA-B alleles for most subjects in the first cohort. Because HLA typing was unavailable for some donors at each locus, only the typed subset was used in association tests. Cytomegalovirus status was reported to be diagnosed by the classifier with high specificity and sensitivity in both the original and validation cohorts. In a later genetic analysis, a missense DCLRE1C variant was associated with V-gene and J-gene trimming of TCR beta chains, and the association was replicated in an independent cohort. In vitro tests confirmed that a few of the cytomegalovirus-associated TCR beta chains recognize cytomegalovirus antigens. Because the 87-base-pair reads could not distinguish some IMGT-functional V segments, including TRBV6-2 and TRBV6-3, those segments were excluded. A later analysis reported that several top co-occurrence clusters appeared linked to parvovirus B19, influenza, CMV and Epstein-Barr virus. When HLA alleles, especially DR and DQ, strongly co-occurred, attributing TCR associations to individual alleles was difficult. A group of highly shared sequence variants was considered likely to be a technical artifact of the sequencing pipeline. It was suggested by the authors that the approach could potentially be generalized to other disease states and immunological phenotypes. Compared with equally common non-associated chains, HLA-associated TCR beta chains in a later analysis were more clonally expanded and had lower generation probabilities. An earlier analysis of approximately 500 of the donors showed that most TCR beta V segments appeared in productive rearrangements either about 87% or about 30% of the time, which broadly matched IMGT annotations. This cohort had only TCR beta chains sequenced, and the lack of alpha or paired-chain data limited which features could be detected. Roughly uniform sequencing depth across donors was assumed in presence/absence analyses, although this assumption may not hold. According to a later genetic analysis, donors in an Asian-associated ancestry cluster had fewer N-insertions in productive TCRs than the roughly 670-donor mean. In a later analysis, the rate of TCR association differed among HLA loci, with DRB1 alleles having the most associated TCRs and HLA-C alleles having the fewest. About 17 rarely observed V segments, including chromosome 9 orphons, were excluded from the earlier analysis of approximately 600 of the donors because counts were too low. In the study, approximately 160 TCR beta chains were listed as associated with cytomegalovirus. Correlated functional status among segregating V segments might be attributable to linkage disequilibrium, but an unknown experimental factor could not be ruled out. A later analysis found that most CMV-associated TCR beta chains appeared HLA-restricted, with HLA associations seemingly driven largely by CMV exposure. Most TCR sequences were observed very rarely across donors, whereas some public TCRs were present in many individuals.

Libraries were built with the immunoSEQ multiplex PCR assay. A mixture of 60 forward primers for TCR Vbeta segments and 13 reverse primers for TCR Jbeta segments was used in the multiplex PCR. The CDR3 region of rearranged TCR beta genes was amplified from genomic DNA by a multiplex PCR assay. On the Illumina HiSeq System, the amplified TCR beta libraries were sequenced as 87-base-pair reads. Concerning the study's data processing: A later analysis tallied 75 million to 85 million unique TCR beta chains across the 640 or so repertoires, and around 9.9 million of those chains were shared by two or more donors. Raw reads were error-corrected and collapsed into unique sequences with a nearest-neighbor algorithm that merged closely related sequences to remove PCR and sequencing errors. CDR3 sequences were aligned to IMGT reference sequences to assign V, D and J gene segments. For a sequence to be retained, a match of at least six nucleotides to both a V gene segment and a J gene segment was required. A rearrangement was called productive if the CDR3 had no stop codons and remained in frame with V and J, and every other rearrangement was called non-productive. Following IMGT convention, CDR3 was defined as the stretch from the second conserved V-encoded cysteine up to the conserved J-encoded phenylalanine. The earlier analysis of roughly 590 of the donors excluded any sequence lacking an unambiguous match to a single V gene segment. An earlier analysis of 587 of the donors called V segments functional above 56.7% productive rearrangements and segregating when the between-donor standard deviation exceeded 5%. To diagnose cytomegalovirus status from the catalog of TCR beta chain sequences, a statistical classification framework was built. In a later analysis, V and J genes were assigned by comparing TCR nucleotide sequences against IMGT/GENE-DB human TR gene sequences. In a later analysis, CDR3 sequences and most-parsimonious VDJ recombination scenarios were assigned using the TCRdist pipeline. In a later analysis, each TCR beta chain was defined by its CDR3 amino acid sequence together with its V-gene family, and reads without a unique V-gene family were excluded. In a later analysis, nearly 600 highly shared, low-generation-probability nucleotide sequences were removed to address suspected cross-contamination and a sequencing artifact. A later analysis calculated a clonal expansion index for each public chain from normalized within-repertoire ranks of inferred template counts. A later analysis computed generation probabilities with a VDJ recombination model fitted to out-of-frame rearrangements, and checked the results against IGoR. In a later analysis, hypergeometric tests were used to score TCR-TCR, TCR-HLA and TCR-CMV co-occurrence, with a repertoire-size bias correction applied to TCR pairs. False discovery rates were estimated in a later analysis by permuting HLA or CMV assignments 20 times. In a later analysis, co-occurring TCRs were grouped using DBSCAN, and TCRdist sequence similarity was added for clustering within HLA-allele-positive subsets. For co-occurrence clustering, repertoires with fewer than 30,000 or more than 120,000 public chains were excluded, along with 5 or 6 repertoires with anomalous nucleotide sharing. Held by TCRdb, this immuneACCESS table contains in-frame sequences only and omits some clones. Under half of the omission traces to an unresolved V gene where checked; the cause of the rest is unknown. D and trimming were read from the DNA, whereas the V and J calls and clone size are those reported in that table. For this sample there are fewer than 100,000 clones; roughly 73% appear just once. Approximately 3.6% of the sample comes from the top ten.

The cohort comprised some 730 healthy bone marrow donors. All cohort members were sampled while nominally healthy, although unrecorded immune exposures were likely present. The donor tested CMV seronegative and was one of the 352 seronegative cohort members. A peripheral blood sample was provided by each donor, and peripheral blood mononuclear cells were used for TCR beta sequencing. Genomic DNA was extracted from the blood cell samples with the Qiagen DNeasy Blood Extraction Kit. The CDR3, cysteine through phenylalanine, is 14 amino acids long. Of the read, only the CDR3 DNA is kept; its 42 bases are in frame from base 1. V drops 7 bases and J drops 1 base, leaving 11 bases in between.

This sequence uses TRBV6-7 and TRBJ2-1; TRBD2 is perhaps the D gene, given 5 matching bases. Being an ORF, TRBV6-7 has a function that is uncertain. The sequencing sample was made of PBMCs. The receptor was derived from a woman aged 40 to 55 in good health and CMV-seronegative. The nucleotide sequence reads TGTGCCAGCAAGGTAGCGAGTTCCTACAATGAGCAGTTCTTC. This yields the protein CASKVASSYNEQFF.